Listed below are T cell receptor beta chains from one sample, sequenced in a study of T cells in Graves' hyperthyroidism and ophthalmopathy. TCRdb redid the calling of the multiplex PCR reads with MiXCR, one entry per CDR3 protein. Among a few hundred thousand distinct CDR3 sequences listed, about 15% were seen once. The material sequenced was blood. The receptors here all came from a woman between 18 and 29 years old with Graves' hyperthyroidism. Each CDR3 is given without its conserved first and last residue.

V,J,CDR3
TRBV6-1,TRBJ2-7,ASSESRQYEQY
TRBV20-1,TRBJ1-2,SARPLHGLYGYT
TRBV12-3/TRBV12-4,TRBJ2-5,ASRKGLAGGETQY
TRBV7-9,TRBJ1-2,ASSAGEGYGYT
TRBV18,TRBJ2-7,ASSNGQGEGYEQY
TRBV12-3/TRBV12-4,TRBJ2-5,ASSLGTSGLYQETQY
TRBV5-1,TRBJ2-2,ASSQGQANTGELF
TRBV24-1,TRBJ2-3,ATRWADTQY
TRBV19,TRBJ2-5,ASSIEAGQETQY
TRBV6-1,TRBJ1-2,ASTSGPPNYGYT
TRBV7-9,TRBJ2-3,ASSFNLRGVSTDTQY
TRBV20-1,TRBJ2-5,SATTSTETQY
TRBV5-1,TRBJ2-2,ASSLEGGPGNTGELF
TRBV6-5,TRBJ2-3,ASSYGLAGSTDTQY
TRBV2,TRBJ2-1,ASRASGRDEQF
TRBV19,TRBJ2-3,ASSRLVGVTDTQY
TRBV20-1,TRBJ2-1,SADRTGAYNEQF
TRBV10-3,TRBJ2-3,ATQELAGGPTDTQY
TRBV6-1,TRBJ2-7,ASSDSDKNSYEQY
TRBV7-9,TRBJ2-4,ASSLRDIGNIQY
TRBV6-1,TRBJ1-1,ASSPPGQGMNTEAF
TRBV12-3/TRBV12-4,TRBJ2-1,ASRRGAPYNEQF
TRBV10-3,TRBJ2-7,AISATLDLYEQY
TRBV6-5,TRBJ2-7,ASSYSPSSYEQY
TRBV24-1,TRBJ2-1,ATSDLQGTVEF
TRBV6-1,TRBJ2-2,ASSSDRGHNTGGLF
TRBV28,TRBJ2-7,ASNLPLVGSGSNEQY
TRBV27,TRBJ2-1,ASSLNYRPLAGPPRVYNEQF
TRBV5-5,TRBJ1-1,ASSLLQGRTEAF
TRBV3-2,TRBJ1-1,ASSQEEDSLDLSNTEAF
TRBV9,TRBJ1-2,ASSVAGTPMMANYGYT
TRBV28,TRBJ1-1,AKETQGGRTEAF
TRBV27,TRBJ1-1,ASSLRPDGGDTEAF
TRBV3-1,TRBJ2-1,ASSSRAGGGIDEQF
TRBV20-1,TRBJ1-2,SAGTDLLANYGYT
TRBV28,TRBJ1-5,ASSPWAGLGGNQPQH
TRBV5-1,TRBJ2-7,ASSLGGLAGGVEQY